These T cell receptor beta chains were read from a single sample in a study of PD-1 blockade in classical Hodgkin lymphoma. This table comes from immunoSEQ multiplex PCR, and its TCRdb copy is limited to in-frame clones, with some not included. In the table there are 9,500 to 12,000 clones, more than 70% of which are singletons. The sequenced sample was CD8+ T cells from blood, obtained at baseline. These receptors all stem from a human donor with classical Hodgkin lymphoma. Each CDR3 is given with its conserved first and last residue. A D gene is named only where the DNA matches it firmly. A row's size may be missing; if present it is once, few, many or a size class.

J,D,size,V,CDR3,DNA
TRBJ2-7,-,-,TRBV4-3,CASSQDLEGLGEQYF,TGCGCCAGCAGCCAAGATCTAGAAGGGTTGGGCGAGCAGTACTTC
TRBJ1-1,-,few,TRBV5-1,CASSWDGDDTEAFF,TGCGCCAGCAGCTGGGACGGAGACGACACTGAAGCTTTCTTT
TRBJ2-2,TRBD2,-,TRBV7-9,CASSPRISGSTGELFF,TGTGCCAGCAGTCCCCGGATCAGCGGGAGCACCGGGGAGCTGTTTTTT
TRBJ2-2,TRBD1,-,TRBV4-2,CASSTDRGRNTGELFF,TGTGCCAGCAGCACTGACAGGGGGCGAAACACCGGGGAGCTGTTTTTT
TRBJ2-5,TRBD2,-,TRBV7-9,CASSLYRSGSGETQYF,TGTGCCAGCAGCTTGTATCGAAGCGGGAGCGGTGAGACCCAGTACTTC
TRBJ2-2,TRBD2,-,TRBV7-9,CASSPRLAGDSHRTGELFF,TGTGCCAGCAGTCCAAGACTAGCGGGAGACTCTCATCGCACCGGGGAGCTGTTTTTT
TRBJ1-2,-,once,TRBV4-1,CASSQDQMGYGYTF,TGCGCCAGCAGCCAAGATCAGATGGGCTATGGCTACACCTTC
TRBJ1-1,-,-,TRBV5-4,CASSLGLRRGTEAFF,TGTGCCAGCAGCTTGGGACTCCGGAGGGGTACTGAAGCTTTCTTT
TRBJ2-1,TRBD2,-,TRBV4-1,CASSQDQTSPSVIEQFF,TGCGCCAGCAGCCAAGATCAGACTAGCCCCTCGGTGATTGAGCAGTTCTTC
TRBJ1-1,-,-,TRBV9,CASSVVVASAEAFF,TGTGCCAGCAGCGTAGTAGTGGCCTCTGCTGAAGCTTTCTTT
TRBJ2-1,TRBD1,-,TRBV5-4,CASSYGTGGVNEQFF,TGTGCCAGCAGCTACGGGACAGGTGGAGTCAATGAGCAGTTCTTC
TRBJ2-7,TRBD2,-,TRBV4-1,CASSHLAGGSYEQYF,TGCGCCAGCAGCCACCTAGCGGGAGGCTCCTACGAGCAGTACTTC
TRBJ2-7,-,-,TRBV5-3,CARSLRVGRYEQYF,TGTGCCAGAAGCTTGAGGGTGGGGCGCTACGAGCAGTACTTC
TRBJ2-7,TRBD1,-,TRBV13,CASSFGQDYEQYF,TGTGCCAGCAGTTTCGGACAGGACTACGAGCAGTACTTC
TRBJ2-7,-,-,TRBV18,CASSPPRAGVREQYF,TGTGCCAGCTCACCACCCCGGGCAGGGGTGAGAGAGCAGTACTTC
TRBJ1-2,-,-,TRBV4-1,CASSQAPGRYGYTF,TGCGCCAGCAGCCAAGCCCCCGGGCGCTATGGCTACACCTTC
TRBJ1-4,-,-,TRBV21-1,CASSKTGGASNEKLFF,TGTGCCAGCAGCAAGACAGGGGGCGCGTCTAATGAAAAACTGTTTTTT
TRBJ2-7,-,-,TRBV11-2,CASSQLPAVGEQYF,TGTGCCAGCAGTCAACTTCCCGCGGTGGGGGAGCAGTACTTC
TRBJ1-5,-,-,TRBV4-3,CASSIGGGNQPQHF,TGCGCCAGCAGTATAGGGGGAGGCAATCAGCCCCAGCATTTT
TRBJ2-3,-,once,TRBV19,CASSIDPILLESTDTQYF,TGTGCCAGTAGTATAGATCCGATACTACTGGAAAGCACAGATACGCAGTATTTT
TRBJ1-2,-,once,TRBV27,CASSLFLGYGYTF,TGTGCCAGCAGTTTATTCTTAGGTTATGGCTACACCTTC
TRBJ1-1,-,-,TRBV13,CASSLGAENTEAFF,TGTGCCAGCAGCTTAGGTGCAGAAAACACTGAAGCTTTCTTT
TRBJ2-1,-,-,TRBV28,CASSLSESYNEQFF,TGTGCCAGCAGTTTATCCGAGTCCTACAATGAGCAGTTCTTC
TRBJ1-1,-,-,TRBV7-6,CASSFLTGDPTTEAFF,TGTGCCAGCAGCTTCCTTACCGGGGACCCAACGACTGAAGCTTTCTTT
TRBJ2-1,TRBD2,-,TRBV9,CASSVTGGVADEQFF,TGTGCCAGCAGCGTCACTGGGGGGGTGGCTGACGAGCAGTTCTTC
TRBJ2-7,-,-,TRBV5-5,CASSLELRVYEQYF,TGTGCCAGCAGCTTGGAGCTCAGGGTCTACGAGCAGTACTTC
TRBJ1-1,-,-,TRBV6-1,CALGAMNTEAFF,TGTGCCCTGGGGGCGATGAACACTGAAGCTTTCTTT
TRBJ2-3,TRBD2,-,TRBV28,CASSLPGGSTDTQYF,TGTGCCAGCAGTTTACCGGGGGGTAGCACAGATACGCAGTATTTT
TRBJ1-1,TRBD1,-,TRBV7-9,CASSESRLSSGTGGLLAFF,TGTGCCAGCAGCGAGAGCCGATTGTCTTCTGGGACAGGGGGACTGTTGGCTTTCTTT
TRBJ1-1,-,-,TRBV27,CASSLWAGSEAFF,TGTGCCAGCAGTTTATGGGCCGGGTCTGAAGCTTTCTTT
TRBJ2-1,TRBD1,-,TRBV4-1,CASSQQRRDRDSYNEQFF,TGCGCCAGCAGCCAACAACGGCGAGACAGGGACTCCTACAATGAGCAGTTCTTC
TRBJ2-5,TRBD1,few,TRBV15,CATSTDIVGRGWETQYF,TGTGCCACCAGCACCGATATAGTCGGCAGGGGGTGGGAGACCCAGTACTTC